This T cell receptor beta chain stems from a study of beta chain features in type 1 diabetes. Study-wide points: Shorter templates might be favored by PCR, equally in patients and controls. Diminished insertions and augmented deletions at VDJ junctions characterized type 1 diabetes patients.

Every single donor gave one heparinised blood draw, and these averaged roughly 120 mL. Sort purity for all populations was recorded as exceeding 98%. All of the isolated RNA was reverse transcribed, so expressed TCRB transcripts were sequenced. Assay used: immunoSEQ multiplex PCR; TCRdb lists only in-frame clones, some missing. The profile shows hundreds of thousands of clones, 6.5% to 10% of them singletons. This CDR3 spans 15 amino acids. In germline, CDR1 is SGDLS, CDR2 YYNGEE. With 0 bases clipped from V and 8 bases from J, the junction kept 8 bases outside the gene matches. About this clone itself: Its specificity is unknown.

Input material: central memory CD4+ T cells from blood. This TCR was recovered from a woman under 30 in good health. The rearrangement uses TRBV9 and TRBJ2-1, with 7 bases lining up with TRBD2. In nucleotides, the CDR3 is TGTGCCAGCAGCGTAGCTGGCGGGAGTGGTTATGAGCAGTTCTTC. It encodes CASSVAGGSGYEQFF.